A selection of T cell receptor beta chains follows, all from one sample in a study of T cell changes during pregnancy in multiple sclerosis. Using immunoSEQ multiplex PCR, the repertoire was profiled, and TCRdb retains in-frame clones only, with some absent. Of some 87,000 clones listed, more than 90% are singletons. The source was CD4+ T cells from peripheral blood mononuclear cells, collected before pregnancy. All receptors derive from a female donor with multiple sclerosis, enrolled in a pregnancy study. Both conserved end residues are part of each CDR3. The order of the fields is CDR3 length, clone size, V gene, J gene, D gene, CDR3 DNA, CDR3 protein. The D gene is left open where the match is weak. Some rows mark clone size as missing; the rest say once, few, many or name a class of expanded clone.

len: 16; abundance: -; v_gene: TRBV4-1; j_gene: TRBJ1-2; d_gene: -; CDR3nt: TGCGCCAGCAGCCAAGATGCGGGGGGGCTACCATATGGCTACACCTTC; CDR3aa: CASSQDAGGLPYGYTF
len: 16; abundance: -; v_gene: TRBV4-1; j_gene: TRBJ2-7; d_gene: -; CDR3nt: TGCGCCAGCAGCCAAGTGGGGCGTCCGAGTACCTACGAGCAGTACTTC; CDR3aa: CASSQVGRPSTYEQYF
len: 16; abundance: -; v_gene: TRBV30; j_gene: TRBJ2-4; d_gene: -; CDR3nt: TGTGCCTGGAGCTCTCCCGAAGGGGGTTACGAAAACATTCAGTACTTC; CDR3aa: CAWSSPEGGYENIQYF
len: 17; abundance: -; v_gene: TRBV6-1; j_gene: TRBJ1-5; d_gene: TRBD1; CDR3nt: TGTGCCAGCAGTGAACACTTCGACAGGGAATACAATCAGCCCCAGCATTTT; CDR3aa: CASSEHFDREYNQPQHF
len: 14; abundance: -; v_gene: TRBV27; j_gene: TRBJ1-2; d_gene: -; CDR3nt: TGTGCCAGCAGCCCCCTTTCGGTTGGCTATGGCTACACCTTC; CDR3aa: CASSPLSVGYGYTF
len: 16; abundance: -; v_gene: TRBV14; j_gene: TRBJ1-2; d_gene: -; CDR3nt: TGTGCCAGCAGCTTGAAGGGTCGGGGGGCGGTCGGTGGCTACACCTTC; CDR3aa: CASSLKGRGAVGGYTF
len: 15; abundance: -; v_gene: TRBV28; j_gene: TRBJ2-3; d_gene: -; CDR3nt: TGTGCCAGCAGTTTGTCAGGGTACTCGCTGGATACGCAGTATTTT; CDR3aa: CASSLSGYSLDTQYF
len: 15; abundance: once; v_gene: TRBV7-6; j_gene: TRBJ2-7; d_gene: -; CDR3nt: TGTGCCAGCAGCTTAGGGGGAGAAGGACTCCACGAGCAGTACTTC; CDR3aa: CASSLGGEGLHEQYF
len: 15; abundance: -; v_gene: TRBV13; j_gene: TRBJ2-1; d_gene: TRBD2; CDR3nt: TGTGCCAGCAAGGGAGCGGGACCTATTACGAATGAGCAGTTCTTC; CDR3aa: CASKGAGPITNEQFF
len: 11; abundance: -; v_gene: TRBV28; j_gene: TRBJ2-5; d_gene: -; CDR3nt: TGTGCCAGTCAGGAAGTCCGGACCCAGTACTTC; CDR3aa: CASQEVRTQYF
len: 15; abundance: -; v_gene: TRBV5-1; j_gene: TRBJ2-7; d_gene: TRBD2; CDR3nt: TGCGCCAGCAGCTTTAGCGGGAGGCCTTCCTACGAGCAGTACTTC; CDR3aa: CASSFSGRPSYEQYF
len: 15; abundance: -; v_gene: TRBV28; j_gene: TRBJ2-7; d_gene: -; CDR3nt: TGTGCCAGCAGTCCAGGCCCAAGCGGGTTGGGCGAGCAGTACTTC; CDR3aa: CASSPGPSGLGEQYF
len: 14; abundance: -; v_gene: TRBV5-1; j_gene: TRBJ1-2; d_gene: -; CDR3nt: TGCGCCAGCAGCTTGGGCCCCAGGGAATATGGCTACACCTTC; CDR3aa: CASSLGPREYGYTF
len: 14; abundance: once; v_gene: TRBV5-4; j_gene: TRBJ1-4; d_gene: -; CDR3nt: TGTGCCAGCAGCTTGCAAGGAGATAATGAAAAACTGTTTTTT; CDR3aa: CASSLQGDNEKLFF
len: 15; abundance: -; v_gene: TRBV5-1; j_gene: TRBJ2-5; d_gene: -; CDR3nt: TGCGCCAGCAGCTTGTCGGGCAGGGAGGTAGAGACCCAGTACTTC; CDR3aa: CASSLSGREVETQYF
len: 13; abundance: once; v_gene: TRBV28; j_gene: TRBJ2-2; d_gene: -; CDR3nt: TGTGCCAGCAGTTCGGGTTCCACCGGGGAGCTGTTTTTT; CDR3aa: CASSSGSTGELFF
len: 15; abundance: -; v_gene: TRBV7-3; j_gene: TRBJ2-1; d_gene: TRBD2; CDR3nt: TGTGCCAGCAGCTTGAGCGGGAGGGGGGACAATGAGCAGTTCTTC; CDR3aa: CASSLSGRGDNEQFF
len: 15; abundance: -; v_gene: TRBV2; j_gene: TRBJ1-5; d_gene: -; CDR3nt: TGTGCCAGCACCGACAACACGATGGGCAATCAGCCCCAGCATTTT; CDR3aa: CASTDNTMGNQPQHF
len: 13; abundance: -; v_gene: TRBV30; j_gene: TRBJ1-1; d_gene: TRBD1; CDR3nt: TGTGCCTGGACCAGACAGGGGAGCACTGAAGCTTTCTTT; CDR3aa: CAWTRQGSTEAFF
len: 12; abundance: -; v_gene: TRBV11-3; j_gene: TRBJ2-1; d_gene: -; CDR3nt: TGTGCCAGCAGCTCCCGGGAGAATGAGCAGTTCTTC; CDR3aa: CASSSRENEQFF
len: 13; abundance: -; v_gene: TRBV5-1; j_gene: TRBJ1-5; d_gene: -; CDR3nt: TGCGCCAGCAGCTTCGGGGTGGGGCAGCCCCAGCATTTT; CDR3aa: CASSFGVGQPQHF
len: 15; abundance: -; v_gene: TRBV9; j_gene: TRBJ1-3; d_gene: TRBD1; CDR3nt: TGTGCCAGCAGCGATAGGTGGACAGGCGGAAACACCATATATTTT; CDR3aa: CASSDRWTGGNTIYF
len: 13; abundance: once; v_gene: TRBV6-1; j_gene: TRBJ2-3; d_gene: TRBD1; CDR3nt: TGTGCCAGCAGTGAAATCAGGGGGGATACGCAGTATTTT; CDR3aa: CASSEIRGDTQYF
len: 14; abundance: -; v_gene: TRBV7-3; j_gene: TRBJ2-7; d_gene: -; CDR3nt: TGTGCCAGCAGCTGGCAGGGGGGAACCTACGAGCAGTACTTC; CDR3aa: CASSWQGGTYEQYF
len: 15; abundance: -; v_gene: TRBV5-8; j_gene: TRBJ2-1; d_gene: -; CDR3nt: TGTGCCAGCAGCTTGAGGTCAGGGTCCTACAATGAGCAGTTCTTC; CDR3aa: CASSLRSGSYNEQFF
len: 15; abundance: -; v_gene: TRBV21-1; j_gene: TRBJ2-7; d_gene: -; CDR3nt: TGTGCCAGCAGCAAAGCCGAGATGGACAGGTACGAGCAGTACTTC; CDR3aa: CASSKAEMDRYEQYF
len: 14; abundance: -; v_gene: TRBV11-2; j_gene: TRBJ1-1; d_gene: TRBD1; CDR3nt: TGTGCCAGCAGCTCAACCGGGACAGGCCTGGAGGCTTTCTTT; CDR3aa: CASSSTGTGLEAFF
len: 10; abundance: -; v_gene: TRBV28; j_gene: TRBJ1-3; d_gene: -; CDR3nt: TGTGCCATCTCGGGAAACACCATATATTTT; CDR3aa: CAISGNTIYF
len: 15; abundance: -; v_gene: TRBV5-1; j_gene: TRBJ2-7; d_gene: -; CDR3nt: TGCGCCAGCAGCTTGGCAAGGGGACTCTCCTACGAGCAGTACTTC; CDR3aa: CASSLARGLSYEQYF
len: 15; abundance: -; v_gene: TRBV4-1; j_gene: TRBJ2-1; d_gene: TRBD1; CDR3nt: TGCGCCAGCAGCCTAAGGACAGGGAACTACAATGAGCAGTTCTTC; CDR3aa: CASSLRTGNYNEQFF
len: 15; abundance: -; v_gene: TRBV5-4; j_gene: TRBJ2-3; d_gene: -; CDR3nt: TGTGCCAGCAGCTTGGGCGGGACTAGCACAGATACGCAGTATTTT; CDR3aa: CASSLGGTSTDTQYF
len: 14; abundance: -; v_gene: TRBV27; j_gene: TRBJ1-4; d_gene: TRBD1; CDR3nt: TGTGCCAGCAGTAAGGGACAGGGGGCTGGGAAACTGTTTTTT; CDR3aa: CASSKGQGAGKLFF
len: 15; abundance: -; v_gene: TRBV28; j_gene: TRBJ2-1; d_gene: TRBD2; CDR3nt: TGTGCCAGCAGTTTGGCGGGAGTCTCCTACAATGAGCAGTTCTTC; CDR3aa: CASSLAGVSYNEQFF
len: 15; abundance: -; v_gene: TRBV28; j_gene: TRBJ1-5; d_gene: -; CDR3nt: TGTGCCAGCAGTTTTACGTCCTTACAGTCGCGGCCCCAGCATTTT; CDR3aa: CASSFTSLQSRPQHF
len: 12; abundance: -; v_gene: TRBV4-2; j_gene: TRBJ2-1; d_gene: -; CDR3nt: TGTGCCAGCAGCCAAACGGACAATGAGCAGTTCTTC; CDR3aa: CASSQTDNEQFF
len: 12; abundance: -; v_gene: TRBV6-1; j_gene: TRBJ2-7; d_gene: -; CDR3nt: TGTGCCAGCAGTGAGTTCCTAAGAAAATGGTACTTC; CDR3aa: CASSEFLRKWYF
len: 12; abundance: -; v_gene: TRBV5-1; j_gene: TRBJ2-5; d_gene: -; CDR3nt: TGCGCCAGCAGACGAGAGCGTGAGACCCAGTACTTC; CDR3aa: CASRRERETQYF